Shown below are 20 T cell receptor beta chains from a single sample sequenced in a study of beta chain features in type 1 diabetes. Study-wide results and limits: TCRB CDR3s were moderately but significantly shorter in Type 1 diabetes patients in all four CD4+ subsets.

For these TCRs, the target antigens are not known. Expressed TCRB transcripts were sequenced after all isolated RNA was converted to cDNA. The data were produced by immunoSEQ multiplex PCR, yet TCRdb's version contains in-frame clones alone and is incomplete. The sample includes 200,000 to 300,000 clones, just over 20% seen only once; the top ten take 0.028%. Sequencing was done on a sample of naive CD4+ T cells from blood. These receptors were collected from a woman aged 40 to 55 with type 1 diabetes.

The chain couples TRBV18 to TRBJ1-1; TRBD1 matches at 8 bases. Losses at the gene ends were 6 bases for V and 6 bases for J; bases not matched to a gene: 12. The V gene's germline CDR1 is KGHSH and CDR2 LQKENI. The CDR3 extends over 15 amino acids. CDR3 amino acids: CASSQATGDVAEAFF. The CDR3 bases are TGTGCCAGCTCCCAAGCGACAGGGGATGTCGCTGAAGCTTTCTTT.

This clone was seen more than once but under ten times. The gene calls are TRBV5-1 and TRBJ2-7, with 9 bases aligning to TRBD1. CDR3 size: 13 residues. Germline V gives CDR1 SGHRS, CDR2 YFSETQ. J lost 3 bases, V lost 7 bases, and 5 bases had no gene match. CDR3 sequence: CASGRDRVYEQYF. In nucleotides, the CDR3 is TGCGCCAGCGGTCGGGACAGGGTCTACGAGCAGTACTTC.

The rearrangement uses TRBV7-3 and TRBJ2-6; D not certain. CDR1 and CDR2 from the germline V gene are SGHTA and FQGTGA. The length of the CDR3 is 15 residues. Trimming took 5 bases from V and 0 from J, leaving 8 bases between them. The CDR3 region has the DNA TGTGCCAGCAGCCCCCCAGGCTCTGGGGCCAACGTCCTGACTTTC. This sequence encodes CASSPPGSGANVLTF.

This clone was seen a few times. The chain carries TRBV5-1 and TRBJ2-2, with D tentatively TRBD2 (5 bases). This CDR3 has 16 residues. Trimming pared 0 bases from V and 0 bases from J, leaving 9 bases between. From germline, CDR1 is SGHRS and CDR2 YFSETQ. The CDR3 bases are TGCGCCAGCAGCTTGGCCCTAGCAGCGAACACCGGGGAGCTGTTTTTT. This gives the protein CASSLALAANTGELFF. Filled out from reference TRBV5-1 and TRBJ2-2, the complete variable domain reads KAGVTQTPRYLIKTRGQQVTLSCSPISGHRSVSWYQQTPGQGLQFLFEYFSETQRNKGNFPGRFSGRQFSNSRSEMNVSTLELGDSALYLCASSLALAANTGELFFGEGSRLTVL.

The rearrangement joins TRBV2 to TRBJ1-4; 9 bases fit TRBD1. The germline V gene has CDR1 SNHLY and CDR2 FYNNEI. This CDR3 has 16 amino acids. With V trimmed by 5 bases and J by 8 bases, 12 bases remained unmatched. DNA of the CDR3: TGTGCCAGCAGTATCCGAACCGGGACAGGGAGAGAAAAACTGTTTTTT. Protein: CASSIRTGTGREKLFF.

The rearrangement joins TRBV5-4 to TRBJ2-3; TRBD1 agrees at 7 bases. Trimming cost V 4 bases and J 2 bases; bases outside gene matches: 4. The CDR3 spans 14 residues. Germline V gene lookup returns CDR1 SGHNT and CDR2 YYREEE (reference sequence). The CDR3 here is CASSPGQDTDTQYF. Here the CDR3 DNA reads TGTGCCAGCAGCCCCGGACAGGACACAGATACGCAGTATTTT.

This clone has only a few counts. This chain connects TRBV29-1 to TRBJ1-6, with D unclear. The V gene's germline CDR1 is SQVTM and CDR2 ANQGSEA. This CDR3 spans 13 amino acids. Trimming pared 0 bases from V and 9 bases from J, leaving 9 bases between. CDR3 sequence: CSVEDVRGSPLHF. The DNA of the CDR3 is TGCAGCGTTGAAGATGTCCGGGGTTCACCCCTCCACTTT.

The chain carries TRBV30 and TRBJ1-4; possible D gene TRBD1, 5 bases. The CDR3 totals 13 residues. Looked up from germline, CDR1 is GTSNPN and CDR2 is SVGIG (reference sequence). V dropped 1 base and J dropped 8 bases, with 11 bases sitting between them. DNA for the CDR3: TGTGCCTGGAGTGCGCAGGGTCCGGAAAAACTGTTTTTT. Encoded protein: CAWSAQGPEKLFF.

The chain combines TRBV2 with TRBJ1-5; no clear D gene. This CDR3 has 13 amino acids. The germline CDR1 and CDR2 sequences are SNHLY and FYNNEI. V lost 4 bases, J lost 8 bases, and 12 bases lay in between. CDR3 protein: CASSVEGLEPQHF. The CDR3 coding sequence is TGTGCCAGCAGTGTAGAGGGTTTGGAGCCCCAGCATTTT.

This clone was recorded a few times. This chain links TRBV4-2 with TRBJ1-2; TRBD1 agrees at 8 bases. The germline V gene encodes CDR1 LGHNA and CDR2 YNFKEQ. J was trimmed by 2 bases and V by 4 bases; bases with no gene match: 6. This CDR3 has 15 amino acids. The CDR3 bases are TGTGCCAGCAGCCCCGGGACAGGATCCAACTATGGCTACACCTTC. It specifies CASSPGTGSNYGYTF.

V is TRBV14 and J is TRBJ1-1, with D tentatively TRBD1 (5 bases). The germline gives CDR1 SGHDN, CDR2 FVKESK. The CDR3 loop spans 16 amino acids. Trimming took off 2 bases at V and 7 bases at J, with 20 bases between the two ends. The CDR3 loop is CASSQLGLSEALEAFF. DNA for the CDR3: TGTGCCAGCAGCCAATTGGGGCTTTCCGAGGCTCTTGAAGCTTTCTTT.

The chain is built from TRBV20-1 and TRBJ1-6; D is uncertain. Germline CDR1 DFQATT, CDR2 SNEGSKA (reference sequence). CDR3 length: 11 residues. Trimming cost V 5 bases and J 10 bases, with 9 bases left between them. The CDR3 sequence: CSASGRSPLHF. CDR3 nucleotides: TGCAGTGCTTCGGGGAGGTCACCCCTCCACTTT.

The chain couples TRBV9 to TRBJ1-2, with 8 bases lining up with TRBD1. V was pared by 4 bases and J by 5 bases, with 13 bases of the junction left unmatched. This CDR3 spans 16 amino acids. The germline V gene has CDR1 SGDLS and CDR2 YYNGEE. The CDR3 DNA reads as TGTGCCAGCAGCCTCCTGCAGGGGGCGGAAGGATATGGCTACACCTTC. This encodes CASSLLQGAEGYGYTF.

This clone was picked up one time. This chain joins TRBV7-2 and TRBJ2-7, with D possibly being TRBD1 (5 bases). Trimming took 1 base from V and 4 from J, leaving 11 bases between them. Germline loops: CDR1 SGHTA, CDR2 FQGNSA. The CDR3 spans 14 residues. CDR3 DNA: TGTGCCAGCAGCTTAGGGGTCGCAGGGTACGAGCAGTACTTC. The encoded protein is CASSLGVAGYEQYF.

The rearrangement links TRBV19 to TRBJ2-2, with D tentatively TRBD1 (5 bases). The V end lost 4 bases, the J end lost 1 base, and 7 bases lay between the germline ends. Per the germline V gene, CDR1 is LNHDA and CDR2 is SQIVND (reference sequence). The CDR3 consists of 14 residues. This CDR3 is CASSTGQNTGELFF. DNA of the CDR3: TGTGCCAGTAGTACCGGACAGAACACCGGGGAGCTGTTTTTT.

This clone was recorded a few times. The chain recombines TRBV9 with TRBJ2-5, with TRBD1 matching over 11 bases. Trimming cost V 0 bases and J 4 bases; bases outside gene matches: 5. The CDR3 runs 16 residues. The germline CDR1 and CDR2 sequences are SGDLS and YYNGEE. The CDR3 region is CASSVGPGTGGETQYF. CDR3 sequence (DNA): TGTGCCAGCAGCGTAGGTCCAGGGACAGGGGGAGAGACCCAGTACTTC.

This clone was picked up a small number of times. V gene TRBV28 combines with J gene TRBJ2-7; 7 bases are a match to TRBD1. The V gene's germline CDR1 is MDHEN and CDR2 SYDVKM. After removal of 8 bases from V and 2 bases from J, the junction contained 9 bases not matched to a gene. CDR3 length equals 14 residues. CDR3 in amino acids: CASYSPGGTYEQYF. The CDR3 nucleotides are TGTGCCAGCTACTCTCCAGGGGGAACCTACGAGCAGTACTTC.

Only a few counts were recorded for this clone. This sequence joins TRBV7-2 and TRBJ2-7; 7 bases agree with TRBD1. CDR1 and CDR2 from the germline V gene are SGHTA and FQGNSA. This CDR3 has 15 residues. V lost 5 bases and J lost 4; bases outside the gene matches: 11. The CDR3 sequence: CASSPAGTVQYEQYF. CDR3 nucleotide sequence: TGTGCCAGCAGCCCCGCCGGGACAGTCCAATACGAGCAGTACTTC. The full variable domain, in which reference TRBV7-2 and TRBJ2-7 provide the parts outside the CDR3, is GAGVSQSPSNKVTEKGKDVELRCDPISGHTALYWYRQSLGQGLEFLIYFQGNSAPDKSGLPSDRFSAERTGGSVSTLTIQRTQQEDSAVYLCASSPAGTVQYEQYFGPGTRLTVT.

The chain has TRBV4-1 and TRBJ1-5; maybe TRBD1 (5 bases). Germline assignment: CDR1 MGHRA and CDR2 YSYEKL. This CDR3 is built from 15 residues. V lost 0 bases and J lost 1, with 7 bases in between. The CDR3 region has the DNA TGCGCCAGCAGCCAAGATGGGGGGAGCAATCAGCCCCAGCATTTT. It is translated as CASSQDGGSNQPQHF.

This clone turned up a few times. This chain links TRBV29-1 with TRBJ1-2; 10 bases line up with TRBD1. The CDR3 spans 13 residues. CDR1 is SQVTM, CDR2 ANQGSEA, per germline. CDR3 bases: TGCACCGCTGGGACAGGGGACGGCTATGGCTACACCTTC. Encoded protein: CTAGTGDGYGYTF.